Shown below are 24 T cell receptor beta chains from a single sample sequenced in a study of blood T cells in healthy people across ages. Combining a sample-barcoded 5' primer with a J-beta primer mix, a second PCR ran for about 6 to 12 cycles. TCRdb recomputed calls from the 5' RACE reads with MiXCR, one row per CDR3 protein. The table includes 700,000 or so distinct CDR3 sequences, about a fifth detected once. The sample comprised blood. The receptors were gathered from a man aged 65 to 79 in good health.

This clonotype came up a few times. The chain joins TRBV2 to TRBJ2-3; a possible D gene is TRBD2 (6 bases). The germline CDR1 and CDR2 sequences are SNHLY and FYNNEI. CDR3 length: 12 residues. The V end lost 7 bases, the J end lost 4 bases, and 9 bases lay between the germline ends. CDR3 sequence reads: CASTGGADTQYF. The CDR3 nucleotides are TGTGCCAGCACCGGGGGAGCAGATACGCAGTATTTT.

This clonotype was seen a few times. The chain couples TRBV29-1 to TRBJ1-2; D is unresolved. CDR1 and CDR2 from the germline V gene are SQVTM and ANQGSEA. The V and J ends lost 6 bases and 4 bases respectively, with 6 bases between them. This CDR3 has 10 amino acids. The CDR3 protein is CSVHTYGYTF. The CDR3 DNA follows: TGCAGCGTCCACACCTATGGCTACACCTTC.

Turning to this clonotype: A clone one base away is much larger, so this may be a read error. The chain has TRBV6-2 or TRBV6-3 and TRBJ1-1; perhaps TRBD1 as D (6 bases). Per germline, CDR1 MNHEY and CDR2 SVGEGT. The CDR3 length is 13 residues. The CDR3 DNA reads TGTACCAGCTCTATGGACAGTTTCGCTGAAGCTTTCTTT. This translates into CTSSMDSFAEAFF.

This clonotype was observed at least ten times. This sequence joins TRBV18 and TRBJ1-1; 7 nucleotides align to TRBD1. V lost 3 bases, J lost 4 bases, and 5 bases stayed unmatched. The CDR3 contains 14 residues. The germline V gene has CDR1 KGHSH and CDR2 LQKENI. The CDR3 coding sequence is TGTGCCAGCTCACCGGGCAGGGGGACCACTGAAGCTTTCTTT. Its translation: CASSPGRGTTEAFF. The complete variable domain, with remaining parts taken from reference TRBV18 and TRBJ1-1, reads NAGVMQNPRHLVRRRGQEARLRCSPMKGHSHVYWYRQLPEEGLKFMVYLQKENIIDESGMPKERFSAEFPKEGPSILRIQQVVRGDSAAYFCASSPGRGTTEAFFGQGTRLTVV.

This clonotype showed up just a few times. J is TRBJ2-5 and V is TRBV7-6; weak D call: TRBD1 (5 bases). The V gene lost 10 bases and the J gene lost 5 bases, with 17 bases spanning the gap. Germline lookup yields CDR1 SGHVS and CDR2 FNYEAQ. The CDR3 length is 13 residues. This CDR3 reads CATTTVSSETQYF. DNA of the CDR3: TGTGCCACCACGACAGTTTCGTCGGAGACCCAGTACTTC.

This clonotype has a count of ten or more. Written as DNA, the CDR3 is TGTGCCAGCAGTTTAGCGCGGGGACCTAATGAAAAACTGTTTTTT. Protein product: CASSLARGPNEKLFF. The V call is TRBV12-3 or TRBV12-4, the J call TRBJ1-4, with a weak D call TRBD1 (5 bases). Trimming took 0 bases from V and 3 from J, leaving 8 bases between them. The CDR3 consists of 15 residues.

This clonotype was detected a few times. This rearrangement joins TRBV28 to TRBJ1-4, with 9 bases that match TRBD1. Germline V gene lookup returns CDR1 MDHEN and CDR2 SYDVKM. After removal of 7 bases from V and 7 bases from J, the junction contained 16 bases not matched to a gene. The CDR3 runs 17 residues. DNA of the CDR3: TGTGCCAGCACCCAGAGTCCGGGACAGGGAGGGGGTGAAAAACTGTTTTTT. Residues: CASTQSPGQGGGEKLFF.

The sample holds a few counts of this clonotype. The J gene is TRBJ1-1, the V gene TRBV5-1; D ambiguous. The V gene lost 0 bases and the J gene lost 10 bases, with 10 bases spanning the gap. Germline assignment: CDR1 SGHRS and CDR2 YFSETQ. This CDR3 spans 12 amino acids. CDR3 loop: CASSLVGSRAFF. DNA for the CDR3: TGCGCCAGCAGCTTGGTAGGCAGCAGAGCTTTCTTT.

DNA for the CDR3: TGTGCCAGCAGCGCCCAGGGGGGACTCTCTCGTGGACAGCAGTACTTC. It codes for CASSAQGGLSRGQQYF. The chain combines TRBV9 with TRBJ2-5, with D possibly matching TRBD1 (7 bases). CDR1 is SGDLS and CDR2 is YYNGEE in the germline V gene. CDR3 length equals 16 residues. V dropped 3 bases and J dropped 11 bases, with 26 bases sitting between them.

This chain uses TRBV6-5 with TRBJ1-1, with TRBD1 as a possible D gene (6 bases). The ends were cut back, 2 bases at V and 0 bases at J, with 16 bases in the middle. CDR1 and CDR2 (germline): MNHEY, SVGAGI. CDR3 length: 17 amino acids. The CDR3 protein is CASSYSTGLGMNTEAFF. The DNA of the CDR3 is TGTGCCAGCAGTTACAGTACAGGGTTGGGAATGAACACTGAAGCTTTCTTT.

The gene calls are TRBV25-1 and TRBJ2-4; TRBD2 is a possible D gene (6 bases). Germline CDR1 reads MGHDK; CDR2 reads SYGVNS. Trimming took 1 base from V and 9 from J, leaving 16 bases between them. The CDR3 length is 15 residues. For the CDR3, the DNA is TGTGCCAGCAGTGAATGGGATAGCGGACGGGGCATTCAGTACTTC. Translating it yields CASSEWDSGRGIQYF.

This clonotype was counted only a few times. V and J are TRBV9 and TRBJ2-5; 7 nucleotides agree with TRBD1. V trimming: 4 bases; J trimming: 2 bases; junction bases outside the gene matches: 11. This CDR3 region has 16 residues. Germline loops: CDR1 SGDLS, CDR2 YYNGEE. The CDR3 loop is CASSTGQVGIQETQYF. The CDR3, as DNA: TGTGCCAGCAGCACCGGACAGGTTGGGATTCAAGAGACCCAGTACTTC.

The chain is built from TRBV11-2 and TRBJ1-1, with 9 positions matching TRBD1. The ends lost 5 bases at V and 10 bases at J; junction bases unmatched: 5. Germline CDR1 SGHAT, CDR2 FQNNGV. The CDR3 has 12 residues. CDR3 DNA: TGTGCCAGCAGCCCGACAGGGGGGGTAGCTTTCTTT. The encoded protein is CASSPTGGVAFF.

This clonotype came up a few times. One end of the junction is discordant with germline, which a read error may explain. The J gene is TRBJ2-5, the V gene TRBV4-3; D not certain. The length of the CDR3 is 12 residues. Germline CDR1 is LGHNA and CDR2 is YSLEER. CDR3 amino acids: CASSQKLPRVYF. CDR3 coding DNA: TGCGCCAGCAGCCAGAAGTTGCCAAGGGTTTATTTC.

The chain uses TRBV5-1 and TRBJ1-2; D is unresolved. Looked up from germline, CDR1 is SGHRS and CDR2 is YFSETQ. The CDR3 contains 17 residues. The V end was cut by 0 bases, the J end by 0 bases, with 15 bases between. Here the CDR3 reads CASSLGAVLGANYGYTF. The CDR3 DNA reads as TGCGCCAGCAGCTTGGGGGCAGTTTTGGGCGCTAACTATGGCTACACCTTC.

The rearrangement joins TRBV5-1 to TRBJ1-1, with a tentative D call TRBD1 (5 bases). CDR1 SGHRS and CDR2 YFSETQ come from the germline V gene. V gave up 4 bases and J gave up 7 bases, with 20 bases separating them. The CDR3 contains 15 residues. The CDR3 coding sequence is TGCGCCAGCAGCCCTGCTCCGGGACGGGGAAGTGAAGCTTTCTTT. As protein: CASSPAPGRGSEAFF.

This clonotype was detected only a few times. The chain employs TRBV12-3 or TRBV12-4 and TRBJ2-7, with TRBD1 as a possible D gene (7 bases). The CDR3 has 15 residues. V was pared by 6 bases and J by 2 bases, with 17 bases between. CDR3 sequence: CASRPGGTVPYEQYF. The CDR3 DNA is TGTGCCAGCAGACCTGGGGGGACAGTGCCCTACGAGCAGTACTTC.

The chain couples TRBV7-2 to TRBJ1-2; D may be TRBD1 (5 bases). The ends were cut back, 5 bases at V and 8 bases at J, with 18 bases in the middle. The CDR3 is 14 residues long. Germline V gene lookup returns CDR1 SGHTA and CDR2 FQGNSA. CDR3 nucleotide sequence: TGTGCCAGCAGCCAGGGAAACAGGCTCAGCGGCTACACCTTC. This gives the protein CASSQGNRLSGYTF.

This rearrangement joins TRBV12-3 or TRBV12-4 to TRBJ1-1; no definite D call. V was trimmed by 6 bases and J by 2 bases, leaving 7 bases between them. The CDR3 contains 12 residues. The DNA for the CDR3 is TGTGCCAGCAGCTTCAGTAACACTGAAGCTTTCTTT. Translation gives CASSFSNTEAFF.

The chain couples TRBV14 to TRBJ1-1; no firm D call. V lost 2 bases to trimming and J lost 1 base, with 11 bases between them. From germline, CDR1 is SGHDN and CDR2 FVKESK. This CDR3 is 15 amino acids long. CDR3 in amino acids: CASSQTLHKNTEAFF. CDR3 in DNA: TGTGCCAGCAGCCAAACCCTGCACAAGAACACTGAAGCTTTCTTT.

The chain couples TRBV14 to TRBJ2-3; 8 bases are shared with TRBD2. Losses at the gene ends were 1 base for V and 3 bases for J; bases not matched to a gene: 9. This CDR3 spans 17 amino acids. Germline V lookup: CDR1 SGHDN, CDR2 FVKESK. DNA for the CDR3: TGTGCCAGCAGCCAAGCGTCTAGCGGGCTCAGGACAGATACGCAGTATTTT. Protein product: CASSQASSGLRTDTQYF.

V and J are TRBV12-3 or TRBV12-4 and TRBJ2-2, with D unresolved. CDR3 length: 15 residues. Between the trimmed V and J ends, which lost 7 bases and 5 bases, there was a span of 17 bases. In nucleotides, the CDR3 is TGTGCCAGCACCCTGCTGGCCCTGGGAACCGGGGAGCTGTTTTTT. Its protein product is CASTLLALGTGELFF.

This clonotype was detected only a few times. The rearrangement links TRBV12-3 or TRBV12-4 to TRBJ1-3; TRBD1 aligns across 7 bases. The CDR3 covers 14 residues. V dropped 8 bases and J dropped 0; count of bases not matched to a gene: 4. The CDR3 nucleotides read TGTGCCAGCGCGACAGGGACCTCTGGAAACACCATATATTTT. Its protein is CASATGTSGNTIYF.

In this sample, this clonotype turned up a few times. In nucleotides, the CDR3 is TGTGCCAGCATCGGAGGTTCAGGTGGCTACACCTTC. Translating it yields CASIGGSGGYTF. The rearrangement joins TRBV6-5 to TRBJ1-2; D not resolved. The germline gives CDR1 MNHEY, CDR2 SVGAGI. The length of the CDR3 is 12 residues. V lost 7 bases, J lost 7 bases, and 13 bases lay in between.